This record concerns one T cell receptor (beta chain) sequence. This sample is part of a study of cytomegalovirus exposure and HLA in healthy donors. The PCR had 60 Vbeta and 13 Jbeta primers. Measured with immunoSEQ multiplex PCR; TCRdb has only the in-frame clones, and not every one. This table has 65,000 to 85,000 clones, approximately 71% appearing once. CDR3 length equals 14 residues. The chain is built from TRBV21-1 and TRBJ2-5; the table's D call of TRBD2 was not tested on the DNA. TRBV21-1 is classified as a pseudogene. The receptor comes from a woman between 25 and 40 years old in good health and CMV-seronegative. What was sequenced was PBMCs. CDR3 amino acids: CASSIRGLAETQYF. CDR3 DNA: TGTGCCAGCAGCATTAGGGGACTAGCAGAGACCCAGTACTTC.